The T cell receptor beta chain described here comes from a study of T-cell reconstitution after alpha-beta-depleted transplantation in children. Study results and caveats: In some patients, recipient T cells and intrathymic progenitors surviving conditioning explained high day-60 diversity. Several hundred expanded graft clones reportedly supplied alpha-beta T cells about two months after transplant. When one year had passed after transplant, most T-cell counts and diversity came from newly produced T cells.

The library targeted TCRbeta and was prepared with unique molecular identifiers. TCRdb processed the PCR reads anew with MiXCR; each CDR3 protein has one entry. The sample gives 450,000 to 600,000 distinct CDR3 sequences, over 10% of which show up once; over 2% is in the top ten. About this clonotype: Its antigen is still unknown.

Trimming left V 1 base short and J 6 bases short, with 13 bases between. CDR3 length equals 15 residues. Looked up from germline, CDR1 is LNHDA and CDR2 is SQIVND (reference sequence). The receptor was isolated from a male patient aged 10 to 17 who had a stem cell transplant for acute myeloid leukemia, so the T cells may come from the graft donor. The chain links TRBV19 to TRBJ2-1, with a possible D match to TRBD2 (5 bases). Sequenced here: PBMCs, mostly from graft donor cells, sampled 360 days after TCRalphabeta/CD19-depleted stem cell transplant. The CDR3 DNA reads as TGTGCCAGTAGTATAGCTGGACGAGAGGGCAATGAGCAGTTCTTC. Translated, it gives CASSIAGREGNEQFF.